This is a list of T cell receptor beta chains from one sample in a study of T cells after yellow fever vaccination. One entry per CDR3 protein, called by TCRdb with MiXCR from the 5' RACE reads. The table includes some 560,000 distinct CDR3 sequences, 15% to 20% detected once. Sequences were derived from PBMCs, sampled 15 days after the yellow fever booster vaccination. The receptors stem from a man between 25 and 39 years old who received the YFV17D yellow fever vaccine. Both conserved end residues are part of each CDR3. The D gene is left open where the match is weak. Clone size appears in some rows only: once, few, many, or a class for an expanded clone.

CASSHERTGSSYNEQFF,TGCGCCAGCAGCCACGAGAGGACAGGGAGCTCCTACAATGAGCAGTTCTTC,TRBJ2-1,.,TRBV4-3,TRBD1
CASRFAASYEQYF,TGTGCCAGCAGATTTGCGGCCTCCTACGAGCAGTACTTC,TRBJ2-7,few,TRBV7-2,.
CSASGAGGSTDTQYF,TGCAGTGCGAGTGGGGCGGGGGGGAGCACAGATACGCAGTATTTT,TRBJ2-3,few,TRBV20-1,TRBD2
CSARDFTRATSYEQYF,TGCAGTGCTAGAGATTTCACCCGGGCAACCTCCTACGAGCAGTACTTC,TRBJ2-7,few,TRBV20-1,.
CASSLEGQGAQPQHF,TGCGCCAGCAGCTTGGAAGGACAGGGGGCTCAGCCCCAGCATTTT,TRBJ1-5,few,TRBV5-1,TRBD1
CASSKDRHPPF,TGTGCCAGCAGCAAAGACAGACATCCCCCCTTC,TRBJ2-7,.,TRBV21-1,.
CASSVDPGGDTGELFF,TGTGCCAGCAGCGTAGATCCGGGAGGGGACACCGGGGAGCTGTTTTTT,TRBJ2-2,few,TRBV9,TRBD2
CASSLGTSGSYEQYF,TGTGCCAGCAGCTTAGGGACTAGCGGGAGTTACGAGCAGTACTTC,TRBJ2-7,many,TRBV5-1,TRBD2
CARSRGRAVGGEQYF,TGTGCCAGGAGCCGAGGAAGGGCCGTCGGGGGCGAGCAGTACTTC,TRBJ2-7,.,TRBV7-2,.
CASSAPGGLTDTQYF,TGTGCCAGCAGTGCTCCCGGGGGGCTAACAGATACGCAGTATTTT,TRBJ2-3,.,TRBV25-1,.
CASSYGGGANYGYTF,TGTGCCAGCAGTTACGGCGGGGGAGCTAACTATGGCTACACCTTC,TRBJ1-2,.,TRBV6-5,.
CASSLEALGGSSYNEQFF,TGCGCCAGCAGCTTGGAGGCCCTAGGGGGGAGCTCCTACAATGAGCAGTTCTTC,TRBJ2-1,few,TRBV5-1,.
CASSSQGVLPLHF,TGTGCCAGCAGCTCCCAGGGAGTGCTTCCCCTCCACTTT,TRBJ1-6,few,TRBV7-2,.
CSVGLGAGGNEQFF,TGCAGCGTTGGATTAGGAGCAGGGGGCAATGAGCAGTTCTTC,TRBJ2-1,.,TRBV29-1,TRBD1
CASGLVLATGETQYF,TGTGCTAGTGGTTTGGTACTGGCGACAGGAGAGACCCAGTACTTC,TRBJ2-5,.,TRBV12-5,.
CAIKAIALDEQYF,TGTGCCATCAAAGCCATAGCCTTAGACGAGCAGTACTTC,TRBJ2-7,many,TRBV10-3,.
CASSERSTDTQYF,TGCGCCAGCAGCGAGCGGTCCACAGATACGCAGTATTTT,TRBJ2-3,few,TRBV5-1,.
CASGPPTGELFF,TGTGCCAGCGGCCCCCCCACCGGGGAGCTGTTTTTT,TRBJ2-2,.,TRBV27,.
CASSVDAGIYEQYF,TGTGCCAGCAGCGTAGATGCGGGGATCTACGAGCAGTACTTC,TRBJ2-7,.,TRBV9,.
CASSLEAGGIQYF,TGTGCCAGCAGCTTAGAGGCGGGGGGCATTCAGTACTTC,TRBJ2-4,many,TRBV11-2,TRBD2
CASNYDNEQFF,TGTGCCAGCAACTACGACAATGAGCAGTTCTTC,TRBJ2-1,few,TRBV19,.
CASSLAGPQYF,TGTGCCAGCAGCTTAGCGGGACCGCAGTATTTT,TRBJ2-3,few,TRBV7-2,.
CASSFLAGHNEQFF,TGTGCCAGCAGCTTTTTAGCGGGACACAATGAGCAGTTCTTC,TRBJ2-1,few,TRBV7-9,TRBD2
CSARLASGRSVQYF,TGCAGTGCTCGCTTGGCTAGCGGGAGATCGGTGCAGTACTTC,TRBJ2-7,.,TRBV20-1,TRBD2
CASSPRSGRAYNEQFF,TGTGCCAGCAGCCCCCGAAGCGGGAGGGCCTACAATGAGCAGTTCTTC,TRBJ2-1,few,TRBV3-1,TRBD2
CASRGQGGDTEAFF,TGCGCCAGCAGGGGCCAGGGCGGAGACACTGAAGCTTTCTTT,TRBJ1-1,.,TRBV5-1,.
CASSQGGAAYNEQFF,TGCGCCAGCAGCCAGGGAGGAGCAGCCTACAATGAGCAGTTCTTC,TRBJ2-1,.,TRBV4-3,.
CASSLGTRQAYEQYF,TGCGCCAGCAGCTTAGGGACCAGACAAGCCTACGAGCAGTACTTC,TRBJ2-7,few,TRBV5-1,.
CSARMYHSNTGELFF,TGCAGTGCTCGGATGTATCACTCAAACACCGGGGAGCTGTTTTTT,TRBJ2-2,.,TRBV20-1,.
CSARPTLAESTDTQYF,TGCAGTGCTAGACCCACCCTAGCGGAGAGCACAGATACGCAGTATTTT,TRBJ2-3,few,TRBV20-1,TRBD2
CASSFLGGLMTGEQYF,TGTGCCAGCAGCTTCTTGGGTGGACTAATGACTGGGGAGCAGTACTTC,TRBJ2-7,few,TRBV11-1,.
CASTSERGGTNEQFF,TGTGCCAGCACTTCGGAGCGGGGGGGAACCAATGAGCAGTTCTTC,TRBJ2-1,.,TRBV28,TRBD2
CSAREKQVGVEAFF,TGCAGTGCTAGAGAAAAACAGGTGGGCGTCGAAGCTTTCTTT,TRBJ1-1,few,TRBV20-1,.
CSVVSFVFQETQYF,TGCAGCGTTGTATCCTTCGTCTTCCAAGAGACCCAGTACTTC,TRBJ2-5,few,TRBV29-1,.
CAWSPRYEQFF,TGTGCCTGGAGCCCTAGGTATGAGCAGTTCTTC,TRBJ2-1,few,TRBV30,.
CASSSGAGNYEQYF,TGTGCCAGCAGCTCCGGGGCGGGAAACTACGAGCAGTACTTC,TRBJ2-7,few,TRBV7-2,.
CASSSLAGVKSYNEQFF,TGTGCCAGCTCTTCTCTAGCGGGAGTAAAGTCCTACAATGAGCAGTTCTTC,TRBJ2-1,.,TRBV6-2/TRBV6-3,TRBD2
CASSFHIQGTDTQYF,TGTGCCAGCAGTTTCCACATCCAAGGCACAGATACGCAGTATTTT,TRBJ2-3,few,TRBV12-3/TRBV12-4,.
CASSSGSPEQYF,TGTGCCAGCAGCTCTGGATCACCCGAGCAGTACTTC,TRBJ2-7,few,TRBV7-9,.
CAWSGSGRSAYEQYF,TGTGCCTGGAGTGGAAGCGGGAGGTCAGCCTACGAGCAGTACTTC,TRBJ2-7,.,TRBV30,TRBD2
CASSPRQTQETQYF,TGCGCCAGCAGCCCCAGACAGACCCAAGAGACCCAGTACTTC,TRBJ2-5,many,TRBV5-1,.
CASSAGAGGYEQYF,TGTGCCAGCAGCGCGGGGGCAGGGGGCTACGAGCAGTACTTC,TRBJ2-7,.,TRBV7-9,.
CASRNRDFYGYTF,TGTGCCAGCAGAAACAGGGACTTCTATGGCTACACCTTC,TRBJ1-2,.,TRBV12-3/TRBV12-4,.
CASSLQGRARDNEQFF,TGTGCCAGCAGTCTTCAAGGGAGGGCCAGAGACAATGAGCAGTTCTTC,TRBJ2-1,few,TRBV5-4,TRBD2
CASSWTSGRPEDTQYF,TGTGCCAGCAGCTGGACTAGCGGGAGACCTGAGGATACGCAGTATTTT,TRBJ2-3,.,TRBV7-9,TRBD2
CASSWEAGGFEQYF,TGTGCCAGCAGTTGGGAAGCGGGAGGTTTCGAGCAGTACTTC,TRBJ2-7,.,TRBV6-5,TRBD2
CASSRVPEGATEAFF,TGTGCCAGCAGCCGCGTTCCCGAGGGGGCCACTGAAGCTTTCTTT,TRBJ1-1,.,TRBV12-3/TRBV12-4,TRBD1
CASSQDLAAYEQYF,TGTGCCAGCAGCCAAGATCTAGCGGCCTACGAGCAGTACTTC,TRBJ2-7,.,TRBV4-2,TRBD2
CSARDQGTGLLVSLHF,TGCAGTGCTAGAGATCAGGGGACGGGCCTTCTGGTGTCCCTCCACTTT,TRBJ1-6,.,TRBV20-1,.
CASSHRGVAKNIQYF,TGTGCCAGCAGTCACAGAGGGGTCGCCAAAAACATTCAGTACTTC,TRBJ2-4,.,TRBV12-3/TRBV12-4,.